This T cell receptor (beta chain) was found in a study of Graves' ophthalmopathy and Graves' hyperthyroidism. Study results and limitations: The majority of expanded thyroid clonotypes above 0.001 frequency also occurred in blood.

The authors amplified TCR beta CDR3 regions, and they did so from RNA transcripts for repertoire sequencing. Second-round multiplex PCR followed a first-round RT-PCR using HTBI primers. TCRdb re-derived calls from the multiplex PCR reads in MiXCR, one entry per CDR3 protein. The sample records some 380,000 distinct CDR3 sequences, 15% being singletons. In its sample, this clonotype was seen many times. Antigen unknown. Germline CDR1 reads MGHRA; CDR2 reads YSYEKL. V was trimmed by 0 bases and J by 4 bases, leaving 6 bases between them. The CDR3 spans 13 residues. In this cohort, patients with other autoimmune diseases, uncontrolled infections, pregnancy or lactation were excluded. Fresh peripheral blood, approximately 10 ml, was the PBMC source.

The chain recombines TRBV4-1 with TRBJ1-2; D uncertain. This receptor was identified in a woman aged 18-30 years with stable Graves' hyperthyroidism. The sample taken for sequencing was peripheral blood. CDR3 amino acids: CASSQDWGYGYTF. Written as DNA, the CDR3 is TGCGCCAGCAGCCAAGATTGGGGCTATGGCTACACCTTC.